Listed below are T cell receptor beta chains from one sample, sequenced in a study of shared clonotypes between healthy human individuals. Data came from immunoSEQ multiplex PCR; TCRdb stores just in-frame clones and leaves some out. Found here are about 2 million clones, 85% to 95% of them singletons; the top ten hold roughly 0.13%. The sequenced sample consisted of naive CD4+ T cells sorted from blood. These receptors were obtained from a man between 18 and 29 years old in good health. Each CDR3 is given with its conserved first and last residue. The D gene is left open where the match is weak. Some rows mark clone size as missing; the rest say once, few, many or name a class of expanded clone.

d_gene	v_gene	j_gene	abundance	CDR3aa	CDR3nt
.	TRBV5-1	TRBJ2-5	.	CASSPLAGAQETQYF	TGCGCCAGCAGCCCATTGGCGGGGGCGCAAGAGACCCAGTACTTC
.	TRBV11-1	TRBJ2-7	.	CASSLPGYPGEQYF	TGTGCCAGCAGCTTACCAGGGTACCCGGGGGAGCAGTACTTC
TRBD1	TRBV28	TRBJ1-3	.	CASSTGTGGSGNTIYF	TGTGCCAGCAGTACGGGGACAGGGGGCTCTGGAAACACCATATATTTT
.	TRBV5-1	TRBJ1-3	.	CASSLAGTNSGNTIYF	TGCGCCAGCAGCTTGGCAGGGACCAACTCTGGAAACACCATATATTTT
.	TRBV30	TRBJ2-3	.	CAWSTGTPTQYF	TGTGCCTGGAGTACCGGGACCCCTACGCAGTATTTT
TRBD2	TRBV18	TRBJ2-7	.	CASSPVEAGVGYEQYF	TGTGCCAGCTCACCAGTAGAAGCGGGAGTGGGCTACGAGCAGTACTTC
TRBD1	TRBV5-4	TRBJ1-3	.	CASSLGQGAGNTIYF	TGTGCCAGCAGCTTGGGGCAGGGGGCAGGAAACACCATATATTTT
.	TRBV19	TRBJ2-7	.	CASSRADRSSYEQYF	TGTGCCAGTAGTCGTGCAGACAGGAGTTCCTACGAGCAGTACTTC
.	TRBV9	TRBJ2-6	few	CASSVGGSGANVLTF	TGTGCCAGCAGCGTAGGGGGCTCTGGGGCCAACGTCCTGACTTTC
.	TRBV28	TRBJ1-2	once	CASRRTVTLYGYTF	TGTGCCAGCAGACGGACAGTAACCCTCTATGGCTACACCTTC
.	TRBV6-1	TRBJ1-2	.	CASSEVVSQSFNYGYTF	TGTGCCAGCAGTGAAGTAGTCTCACAGAGCTTTAACTATGGCTACACCTTC
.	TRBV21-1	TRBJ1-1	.	CASSPRLVDTEAFF	TGTGCCAGCAGCCCCAGATTGGTGGACACTGAAGCTTTCTTT
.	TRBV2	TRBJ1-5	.	CASSDLNQPQHF	TGTGCCAGCAGTGACCTTAATCAGCCCCAGCATTTT
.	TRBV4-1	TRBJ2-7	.	CASREPGGRYEQYF	TGCGCCAGCCGCGAGCCCGGGGGCAGATACGAGCAGTACTTC
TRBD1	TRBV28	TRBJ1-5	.	CASTPGDRGDNQPQHF	TGTGCCAGCACCCCTGGGGACAGGGGAGACAATCAGCCCCAGCATTTT
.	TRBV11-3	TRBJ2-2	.	CASSPTTTGLSGELFF	TGTGCCAGCAGCCCTACGACTACCGGTCTCAGCGGGGAGCTGTTTTTT
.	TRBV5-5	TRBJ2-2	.	CASSFQPSTGELFF	TGTGCCAGCAGCTTCCAGCCCTCCACCGGGGAGCTGTTTTTT
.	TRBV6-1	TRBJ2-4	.	CASSEFAKNIQYF	TGTGCCAGCAGTGAATTTGCCAAAAACATTCAGTACTTC
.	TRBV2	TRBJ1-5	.	CASSQGNGQPQHF	TGTGCCAGCAGCCAGGGCAACGGACAGCCCCAGCATTTT
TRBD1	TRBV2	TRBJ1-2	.	CASSDRGMSNYGYTF	TGTGCCAGCAGTGACAGGGGGATGTCTAACTATGGCTACACCTTC
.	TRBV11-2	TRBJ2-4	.	CASSIGGTGENIQYF	TGTGCCAGCAGCATCGGAGGTACTGGAGAAAACATTCAGTACTTC
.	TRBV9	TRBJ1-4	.	CASSAHSNQGEKLFF	TGTGCCAGCAGCGCCCATTCCAACCAGGGTGAAAAACTGTTTTTT
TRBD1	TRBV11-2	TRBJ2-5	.	CASSTGVTQETQYF	TGTGCCAGCAGCACAGGGGTGACCCAGGAGACCCAGTACTTC
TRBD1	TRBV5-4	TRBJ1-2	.	CASSYQGAQVKGYTF	TGTGCCAGCAGCTATCAGGGGGCGCAAGTAAAAGGCTACACCTTC
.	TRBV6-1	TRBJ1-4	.	CASSGTRAGNEKLFF	TGTGCCAGCAGTGGGACTCGGGCAGGGAACGAAAAACTGTTTTTT
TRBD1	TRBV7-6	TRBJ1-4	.	CASSETGSGVRTNEKLFF	TGTGCCAGCAGCGAGACAGGGTCCGGGGTACGAACTAATGAAAAACTGTTTTTT
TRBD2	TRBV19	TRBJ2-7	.	CATETGLAGGEQYF	TGTGCCACCGAGACGGGACTAGCGGGAGGCGAGCAGTACTTC
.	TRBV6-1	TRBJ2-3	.	CASSEIRSGRTDTQYF	TGTGCCAGCAGTGAAATTCGGTCGGGGCGCACAGATACGCAGTATTTT
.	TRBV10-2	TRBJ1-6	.	CASSRDIDNSPLHF	TGCGCCAGCAGCCGGGACATTGATAATTCACCCCTCCACTTT
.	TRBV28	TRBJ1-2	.	CASSYQRGDGYTF	TGTGCCAGCAGCTATCAGAGGGGGGATGGCTACACCTTC
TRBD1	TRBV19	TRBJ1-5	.	CASKDRGPSNQPQHF	TGTGCCAGTAAAGACAGGGGACCTAGCAATCAGCCCCAGCATTTT
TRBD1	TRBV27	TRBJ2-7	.	CASSLRQGFTYEQYF	TGTGCCAGCAGTTTACGACAGGGATTCACCTACGAGCAGTACTTC